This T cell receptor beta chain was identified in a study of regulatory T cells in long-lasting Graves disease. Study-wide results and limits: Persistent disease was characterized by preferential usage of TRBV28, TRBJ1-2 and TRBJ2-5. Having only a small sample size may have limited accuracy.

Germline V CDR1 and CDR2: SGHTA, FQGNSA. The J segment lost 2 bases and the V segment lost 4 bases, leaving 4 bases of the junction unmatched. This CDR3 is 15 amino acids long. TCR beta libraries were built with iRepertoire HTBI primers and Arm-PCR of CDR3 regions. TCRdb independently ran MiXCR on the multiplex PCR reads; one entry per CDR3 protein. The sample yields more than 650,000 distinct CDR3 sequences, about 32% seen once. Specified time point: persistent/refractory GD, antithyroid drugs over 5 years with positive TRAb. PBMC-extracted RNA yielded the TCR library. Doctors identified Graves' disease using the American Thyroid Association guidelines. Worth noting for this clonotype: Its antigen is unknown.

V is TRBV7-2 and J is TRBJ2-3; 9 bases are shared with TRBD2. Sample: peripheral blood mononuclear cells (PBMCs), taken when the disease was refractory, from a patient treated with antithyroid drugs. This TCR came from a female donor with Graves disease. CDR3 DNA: TGTGCCAGCAGCTCGACTAGCGGATACACAGATACGCAGTATTTT. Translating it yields CASSSTSGYTDTQYF.